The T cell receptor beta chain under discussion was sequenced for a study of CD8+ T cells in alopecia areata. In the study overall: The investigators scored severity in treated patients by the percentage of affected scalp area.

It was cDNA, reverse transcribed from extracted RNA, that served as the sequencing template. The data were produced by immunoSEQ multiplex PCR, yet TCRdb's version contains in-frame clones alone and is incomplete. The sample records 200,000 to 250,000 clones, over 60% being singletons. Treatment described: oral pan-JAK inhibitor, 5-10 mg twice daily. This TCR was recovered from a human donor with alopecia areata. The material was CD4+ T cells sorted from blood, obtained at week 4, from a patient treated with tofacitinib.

CDR3 sequence (DNA): TGTGCCAGCAGTAAGGAGATCCACACCTTC. This codes for CASSKEIHTF. The chain uses TRBV7-9 and TRBJ1-2, with no clear D. Germline V lookup: CDR1 SEHNR, CDR2 FQNEAQ (reference sequence). V was clipped by 6 bases and J by 12 bases, with 11 bases between them. The CDR3 has 10 amino acids.